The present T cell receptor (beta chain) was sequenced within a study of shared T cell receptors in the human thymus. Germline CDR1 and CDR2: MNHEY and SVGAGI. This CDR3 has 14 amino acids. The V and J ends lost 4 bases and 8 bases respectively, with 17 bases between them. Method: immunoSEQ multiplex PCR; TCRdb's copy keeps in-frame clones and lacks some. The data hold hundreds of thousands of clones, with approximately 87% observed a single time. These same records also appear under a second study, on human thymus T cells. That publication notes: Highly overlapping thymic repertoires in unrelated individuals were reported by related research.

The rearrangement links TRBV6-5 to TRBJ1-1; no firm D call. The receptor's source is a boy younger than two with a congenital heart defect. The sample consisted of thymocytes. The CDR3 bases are TGTGCCAGCAGTTCCCTTAAGGGAGTCTGCGAAGCTTTCTTT. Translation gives CASSSLKGVCEAFF.